This T cell receptor (beta chain) was found in a study of T cell responses to AZD1222 COVID-19 vaccine. Some clones are missing from TCRdb's copy, which holds only in-frame ones; the method was immunoSEQ multiplex PCR. The sample lists about 170,000 clones, roughly 92% occurring once. This specimen was peripheral blood, taken on day 0 of AZD1222 vaccination. The sequence was obtained from an adult in good health.

CDR3 DNA sequence: TGTGCCAGCAGCTTGCAGGGCCCGCAGTATTTT. Protein: CASSLQGPQYF. The chain joins TRBV7-9 to TRBJ2-3, with D tentatively TRBD1 (5 bases). Germline CDR1 SEHNR, CDR2 FQNEAQ (reference sequence). Trimming stripped 3 bases from V and 10 bases from J, with 8 bases between. The length of the CDR3 is 11 residues.